The 30 T cell receptor beta chains presented below share a single source sample, sequenced in a study of graft-versus-host responses after intestinal transplantation. TCRdb keeps only in-frame clones here, not all; method: immunoSEQ multiplex PCR. The repertoire holds fewer than 100,000 clones, roughly 82% seen once, with approximately 1.5% in the top ten. The starting material was PBMCs, obtained 255 days after intestinal transplant. The receptors were sampled from a human patient who received an intestinal transplant, so some T cells may come from the graft donor.

This sequence joins TRBV28 and TRBJ2-7, with 8 positions matching TRBD1. The CDR3 consists of 16 residues. Per the germline V gene, CDR1 is MDHEN and CDR2 is SYDVKM. Trimming took 6 bases from V and 4 from J; bases not matched to a gene: 14. The CDR3 sequence: CASSTGTGYSFYEQYF. CDR3 nucleotide sequence: TGTGCCAGCAGCACCGGGACAGGCTACTCTTTTTACGAGCAGTACTTC.

In regard to this clone: The same CDR3 is also encoded by other DNA sequences in this sample. The chain has TRBV28 and TRBJ2-2; no clear D gene. V was shortened by 6 bases and J by 2 bases, with 4 bases between the two germline ends. Per germline, CDR1 MDHEN and CDR2 SYDVKM. The CDR3 is 12 amino acids. The CDR3 here is CASRGNTGELFF. The CDR3 nucleotides are TGTGCCAGCAGGGGAAACACCGGGGAGCTGTTTTTT.

The rearrangement links TRBV30 to TRBJ1-6; tentatively, D is TRBD1 (6 bases). The CDR3 totals 14 residues. With 0 bases removed from V and 8 bases from J, the gap between germline ends came to 11 bases. Germline CDR1 reads GTSNPN; CDR2 reads SVGIG (reference sequence). This CDR3 is CAWSVTGRDSPLHF. CDR3 sequence (DNA): TGTGCCTGGAGTGTAACAGGGAGAGATTCACCCCTCCACTTT.

The chain links TRBV4-2 to TRBJ1-3, with D unclear. Germline assignment: CDR1 LGHNA and CDR2 YNFKEQ. The V end was cut by 4 bases, the J end by 0 bases, with 7 bases between. The CDR3 totals 14 residues. The CDR3 DNA follows: TGTGCCAGCAGCCCCGAGAACTCTGGAAACACCATATATTTT. As protein: CASSPENSGNTIYF.

The chain recombines TRBV7-9 with TRBJ2-7; 9 nucleotides line up with TRBD1. The CDR3 sequence is 15 residues long. The V gene end was trimmed by 4 bases and the J gene end by 4 bases; junction bases not matched to a gene: 8. From germline, CDR1 is SEHNR and CDR2 FQNEAQ (reference sequence). This CDR3 is CASSSEGQGVYEQYF. The CDR3 nucleotides read TGTGCCAGCAGCTCTGAGGGACAGGGTGTTTACGAGCAGTACTTC.

The chain recombines TRBV13 with TRBJ2-7; no reliable D call. The V gene's germline CDR1 is PRHDT and CDR2 FYEKMQ (reference sequence). V gave up 9 bases and J gave up 1 base, with 10 bases separating them. The CDR3 spans 12 residues. The CDR3 DNA is TGTGCCAGGGCTCCGGGTTCCTACGAGCAGTACGTC. Its protein product is CARAPGSYEQYV.

The chain joins TRBV30 to TRBJ1-2; 9 bases are a match to TRBD1. CDR3 length: 14 amino acids. Unmatched junction bases numbered 7, after V lost 0 bases and J lost 8 bases. CDR1 and CDR2 from the germline V gene are GTSNPN and SVGIG (reference sequence). CDR3 sequence: CAWSVRDRVRGYTF. The CDR3 DNA reads as TGTGCCTGGAGTGTCCGGGACAGGGTGCGCGGCTACACCTTC.

V gene TRBV30 combines with J gene TRBJ1-6; D gene ambiguous. Germline lookup yields CDR1 GTSNPN and CDR2 SVGIG (reference sequence). This CDR3 contains 14 residues. V lost 4 bases to trimming and J lost 2 bases, with 9 bases between them. CDR3 bases: TGTGCCTGGACTGCCGGGACCTATAATTCACCCCTCCACTTT. It is translated as CAWTAGTYNSPLHF. The complete variable domain, with remaining parts taken from reference TRBV30 and TRBJ1-6, reads SQTIHQWPATLVQPVGSPLSLECTVEGTSNPNLYWYRQAAGRGLQLLFYSVGIGQISSEVPQNLSASRPQDRQFILSSKKLLLSDSGFYLCAWTAGTYNSPLHFGNGTRLTVT.

V and J are TRBV6-4 and TRBJ2-1, with 7 bases matching TRBD2. CDR1 MRHNA and CDR2 SNTAGT come from the germline V gene. This CDR3 region has 16 residues. V trimming: 4 bases; J trimming: 0 bases; junction bases outside the gene matches: 6. In DNA, the CDR3 is TGTGCCAGCAGTGTAGAGGGCGGGAGCTCCTACAATGAGCAGTTCTTC. Its translation: CASSVEGGSSYNEQFF.

The chain recombines TRBV6-6 with TRBJ2-5, with a possible D match to TRBD2 (6 bases). The V end was cut by 8 bases, the J end by 5 bases, with 12 bases between. Germline CDR1 MNHNY, CDR2 SVGAGI (reference sequence). The CDR3 extends over 12 amino acids. CDR3 protein: CASSGLAETQYF. The CDR3 DNA sequence: TGTGCCAGCTCCGGGCTAGCGGAGACCCAGTACTTC.

The V gene is TRBV2, the J gene TRBJ2-5; D is uncertain. This CDR3 contains 11 residues. The V end was cut by 1 base, the J end by 5 bases, with 2 bases between. Germline-derived CDR1 and CDR2 are SNHLY and FYNNEI. CDR3 region: CASSEGETQYF. The CDR3 bases are TGTGCCAGCAGTGAAGGGGAGACCCAGTACTTC.

The chain recombines TRBV6-1 with TRBJ1-6; D is uncertain. The germline gives CDR1 MNHNS, CDR2 SASEGT. This CDR3 has 12 residues. The V end was cut by 5 bases, the J end by 10 bases, with 9 bases between. As DNA, the CDR3 is TGTGCCAGCAGTTTCCCCAACTCACCCCTCCACTTT. Its translation: CASSFPNSPLHF.

This clone was found once. The CDR3 DNA reads as TGCGCCAGCAGCTTGTCAGGTGGTGGGGAGACCCAGTACTTC. This sequence encodes CASSLSGGGETQYF. V gene TRBV5-1 combines with J gene TRBJ2-5; D ambiguous. CDR1 and CDR2 (germline): SGHRS, YFSETQ. V lost 1 base to trimming and J lost 5 bases, with 12 bases between them. CDR3 length equals 14 residues.

The chain couples TRBV7-9 to TRBJ1-4; D gene uncertain. Germline V lookup: CDR1 SEHNR, CDR2 FQNEAQ (reference sequence). CDR3 length: 14 residues. V shed 3 bases and J shed 9 bases, with 14 bases lying between them. The CDR3 here is CASSLGTAAKKLFF. The CDR3 DNA reads TGTGCCAGCAGCTTGGGAACAGCGGCCAAAAAACTGTTTTTT.

On this clone itself: A far larger clone is a single base away, which makes a read error likely. The chain carries TRBV2 and TRBJ2-2; D unclear. The germline V gene encodes CDR1 SNHLY and CDR2 FYNNEI. V lost 4 bases and J lost 0, with 3 bases in between. CDR3 length equals 13 residues. CDR3 residues: CASSASNTGELFF. The CDR3, as DNA: TGTGCCAGCAGTGCATCGAACACCGGGGAGCTGTTTTTT.

The V call is TRBV5-1, the J call TRBJ2-6, with 8 bases that match TRBD1. V was clipped by 0 bases and J by 2 bases; unmatched bases: 7. CDR3 length: 18 residues. Germline V gene lookup returns CDR1 SGHRS and CDR2 YFSETQ. DNA for the CDR3: TGCGCCAGCAGCTTGGGACAGGGGATCGGGACTGGGGCCAACGTCCTGACTTTC. Encoded protein: CASSLGQGIGTGANVLTF.

This sequence joins TRBV7-8 and TRBJ2-5, with D possibly being TRBD1 or TRBD2 (5 bases each). The ends were cut back, 1 base at V and 3 bases at J, with 21 bases in the middle. CDR3 length: 18 residues. Germline loops: CDR1 SGHVS, CDR2 FQNEAQ. The CDR3 nucleotides read TGTGCCAGCAGCTTAGAGGGGTGGAGAGGGGCGATAGAAGAGACCCAGTACTTC. Protein product: CASSLEGWRGAIEETQYF.

The CDR3 DNA reads as TGCGCCAGCAGCCAAACAGCTCTAGGTAACTACGAGCAGTACTTC. Protein product: CASSQTALGNYEQYF. The chain combines TRBV4-1 with TRBJ2-7; the D is unclear. Looked up from germline, CDR1 is MGHRA and CDR2 is YSYEKL. The germline V and J ends were trimmed by 2 bases and 3 bases, with 14 bases remaining between them. CDR3 length equals 15 residues.

The chain has TRBV27 and TRBJ2-2; no definite D call. Trimming shortened V by 2 bases and J by 7 bases, and 11 bases separated the two germline ends. This CDR3 is 14 amino acids long. Germline CDR1 reads MNHEY; CDR2 reads SMNVEV (reference sequence). The CDR3 is CASSLGSSGGELFF. CDR3 DNA sequence: TGTGCCAGCAGTTTAGGGTCCAGTGGCGGGGAGCTGTTTTTT.

The genes are TRBV11-2 and TRBJ1-2, with D tentatively TRBD1 (5 bases). Germline lookup yields CDR1 SGHAT and CDR2 FQNNGV. The germline V and J ends were trimmed by 6 bases and 5 bases, with 28 bases remaining between them. This CDR3 spans 18 amino acids. Here the CDR3 DNA reads TGTGCCAGCAGAGTAGTCCCCAGGGCCTTTAAACGTCTATATGGCTACACCTTC. Residues: CASRVVPRAFKRLYGYTF.

The CDR3 DNA follows: TGTGCCAGCAGTTTCCTGGGAGGGGGAGCCCAGTACTTC. Protein: CASSFLGGGAQYF. The chain carries TRBV28 and TRBJ2-5; possibly TRBD2 for D (7 bases). The germline CDR1 and CDR2 sequences are MDHEN and SYDVKM. V was shortened by 3 bases and J by 9 bases, with 14 bases between the two germline ends. This CDR3 has 13 amino acids.

The V call is TRBV28, the J call TRBJ1-2; a possible D gene is TRBD1 (6 bases). With 5 bases removed from V and 7 bases from J, the gap between germline ends came to 17 bases. The CDR3 spans 14 residues. Germline CDR1 reads MDHEN; CDR2 reads SYDVKM. In DNA, the CDR3 is TGTGCCAGCAGTGAGGGGGGCGCCGCGTGTGGCTACACCTTC. This sequence encodes CASSEGGAACGYTF.

The chain couples TRBV28 to TRBJ1-2, with 8 bases identical to TRBD1. The germline gives CDR1 MDHEN, CDR2 SYDVKM. The ends lost 3 bases at V and 2 bases at J; junction bases unmatched: 5. This CDR3 is 15 amino acids long. The CDR3 DNA reads TGTGCCAGCAGTTTGAGGTACAGGGGGAACTATGGCTACACCTTC. Its translation is CASSLRYRGNYGYTF.

The V gene is TRBV6-1, the J gene TRBJ1-5; D call uncertain. V was shortened by 8 bases and J by 3 bases, with 11 bases between the two germline ends. CDR3 length: 13 residues. Germline CDR1 and CDR2: MNHNS and SASEGT. CDR3 region: CASGRTDNQPQHF. The CDR3 nucleotides read TGTGCCAGCGGGCGGACGGACAATCAGCCCCAGCATTTT.

CDR3 nucleotide sequence: TGCGCCAGCAGTCCACTCCGGGACAGGACCTACAATGAGCAGTTCTTC. Encoded protein: CASSPLRDRTYNEQFF. The chain recombines TRBV10-1 with TRBJ2-1; TRBD1 agrees at 8 bases. In germline, CDR1 is WNHNN, CDR2 SYGVQD (reference sequence). V gave up 5 bases and J gave up 2 bases; unmatched junction bases: 8. The CDR3 is made up of 16 amino acids.

The chain combines TRBV27 with TRBJ2-4; 9 bases agree with TRBD2. Germline V gene sequence: CDR1 MNHEY, CDR2 SMNVEV (reference sequence). V lost 6 bases, J lost 0 bases, and 12 bases stayed unmatched. The CDR3 spans 18 residues. CDR3 DNA sequence: TGTGCCAGCAGCCAAGCGGGGGGCCCAACACTAGCCAAAAACATTCAGTACTTC. Amino acids: CASSQAGGPTLAKNIQYF.

CDR3 bases: TGTGCCAGCAGTTTATCGATAAGCAATCAGCCCCAGCATTTT. It yields the protein CASSLSISNQPQHF. The V call is TRBV27, the J call TRBJ1-5; D is unclear. Germline values: CDR1 MNHEY, CDR2 SMNVEV (reference sequence). CDR3 length: 14 residues. V lost 0 bases to trimming and J lost 1 base, with 4 bases between them.

J is TRBJ2-3 and V is TRBV7-8, with D possibly TRBD1 on 5 matching bases. Trimming stripped 5 bases from V and 3 bases from J, with 18 bases between. The germline V gene encodes CDR1 SGHVS and CDR2 FQNEAQ. The CDR3 spans 16 residues. DNA of the CDR3: TGTGCCAGCAGCCCGCGAGAGGTGGGGCGGACAGATACGCAGTATTTT. Its translation: CASSPREVGRTDTQYF.

The rearrangement links TRBV14 to TRBJ1-1, with 10 positions matching TRBD1. CDR3 length: 16 amino acids. Germline V gene lookup returns CDR1 SGHDN and CDR2 FVKESK. Trimming took 3 bases from V and 0 from J; bases not matched to a gene: 4. The CDR3 is CASSQGQGLMNTEAFF. The CDR3 nucleotides are TGTGCCAGCAGCCAGGGACAGGGGCTCATGAACACTGAAGCTTTCTTT.

This clone was counted once. V is TRBV6-1 and J is TRBJ1-2, with 9 bases lining up with TRBD1. V gave up 4 bases and J gave up 6 bases; unmatched junction bases: 12. The CDR3 is 16 residues long. The germline V gene has CDR1 MNHNS and CDR2 SASEGT. CDR3 amino acids: CASSAPTGGGSNGYTF. For the CDR3, the DNA is TGTGCCAGCAGTGCTCCGACAGGGGGTGGTAGTAATGGCTACACCTTC.